Listed below are T cell receptor beta chains from one sample, sequenced in a study of shared clonotypes between healthy human individuals. This table comes from immunoSEQ multiplex PCR, and its TCRdb copy is limited to in-frame clones, with some not included. In the table there are about a million clones, 76% of which are singletons. Source material: memory CD4+ T cells sorted from blood. These receptors originate from a young man in good health. Both conserved end residues are part of each CDR3. A D gene is named only where the DNA matches it firmly. A clone size is listed for some rows: how often the clone was seen (once, few, many), or a class if it is expanded.

TRBV30,TRBJ1-1,few,NA,CAWSPGPRRIMNTEAFF,TGTGCCTGGAGCCCCGGACCCCGGCGGATCATGAACACTGAAGCTTTCTTT
TRBV9,TRBJ1-3,NA,NA,CASSVGQANSGNTIYF,TGTGCCAGCAGCGTAGGACAGGCAAACTCTGGAAACACCATATATTTT
TRBV5-6,TRBJ2-2,NA,NA,CASSLAGANTGELFF,TGTGCCAGCAGCTTGGCGGGGGCGAACACCGGGGAGCTGTTTTTT
TRBV7-6,TRBJ1-1,NA,NA,CASSLSQNTEAFF,TGTGCCAGCAGCTTAAGCCAGAACACTGAAGCTTTCTTT
TRBV5-1,TRBJ2-5,NA,NA,CASSLAPKETQYF,TGCGCCAGCAGCTTGGCACCTAAAGAGACCCAGTACTTC
TRBV2,TRBJ2-1,once,NA,CASSQGRNEQFF,TGTGCCAGCAGTCAGGGCCGCAATGAGCAGTTCTTC
TRBV18,TRBJ1-5,NA,NA,CASSPADNQPQHF,TGTGCCAGCTCACCCGCCGACAATCAGCCCCAGCATTTT
TRBV6-1,TRBJ1-5,NA,TRBD1,CASSVLRQGSNQPQHF,TGTGCCAGCAGTGTCCTGCGACAGGGGAGCAATCAGCCCCAGCATTTT
TRBV6-5,TRBJ2-7,NA,TRBD1,CASSYFRQGRGEQYF,TGTGCCAGCAGTTACTTCCGACAGGGAAGGGGCGAGCAGTACTTC
TRBV7-8,TRBJ1-5,NA,TRBD1,CASSPGQDQPQHF,TGTGCCAGCAGCCCGGGACAGGATCAGCCCCAGCATTTT
TRBV10-2,TRBJ2-1,NA,NA,CASSEMGTQQFF,TGCGCCAGCAGTGAGATGGGAACCCAGCAGTTCTTC
TRBV5-6,TRBJ2-2,few,TRBD2,CASSSSTSGRNTGELFF,TGTGCCAGCAGCTCCTCCACTAGCGGGAGGAACACCGGGGAGCTGTTTTTT
TRBV5-1,TRBJ2-3,NA,NA,CASSLLGTTDTQYF,TGCGCCAGCAGCTTACTAGGGACCACAGATACGCAGTATTTT
TRBV18,TRBJ2-5,once,NA,CASSPSALGAGVTQYF,TGTGCCAGCTCACCATCTGCACTAGGGGCAGGGGTGACCCAGTACTTC